Following are 9 T cell receptor beta chains from one sample sequenced in a study of OX40 agonist ivuxolimab in advanced cancers. Receptors were amplified or captured by the immunoSEQ multiplex PCR assay. The source is immuneACCESS, and TCRdb retained only in-frame sequences with V and J called. Part of the clones is not carried over; for the studies checked, unresolved V genes explain less than half of this, and the remainder is unexplained. Recorded for this sample are about 39,000 clones; 92% of them occurred a single time. Around 20% of the sample is taken by the ten largest. The source material was CD4+ or CD8+ T cells sorted from blood, sampled in a trial of the OX40 agonist ivuxolimab. Receptor source: an adult with an advanced solid tumor such as melanoma, head and neck, liver or kidney cancer.

CDR3 loop: CASSDLRWSAQYF. The CDR3 nucleotides read TGCGCCAGCAGTGATTTACGTTGGTCGGCGCAGTATTTT. This chain connects TRBV10-1 to TRBJ2-3; no definite D call. The CDR3 is 13 amino acids. CDR1 WNHNN and CDR2 SYGVQD come from the germline V gene (reference sequence). V lost 3 bases, J lost 10 bases, and 14 bases lay in between.

This clone was picked up a small number of times. CDR3 sequence (DNA): TGTGCCAGCAGCGCGCGACTAGCGTCCCTCCAAGAGACCCAGTACTTC. Translated, it gives CASSARLASLQETQYF. J is TRBJ2-5 and V is TRBV7-9; 8 bases align to TRBD2. In germline, CDR1 is SEHNR, CDR2 FQNEAQ (reference sequence). V shed 5 bases, J shed 1 base, and the junction held 9 bases outside the gene matches. The CDR3 is 16 residues long.

This sequence joins TRBV11-2 and TRBJ2-7; no reliable D call. Trimming took 1 base from V and 4 from J, leaving 11 bases between them. This CDR3 is built from 14 residues. CDR1 and CDR2 from the germline V gene are SGHAT and FQNNGV. CDR3 loop: CASSLVSWSYEQYF. The CDR3 nucleotides read TGTGCCAGCAGCTTAGTAAGTTGGTCGTACGAGCAGTACTTC.

This chain joins TRBV28 and TRBJ2-1, with D possibly TRBD2 on 5 matching bases. From germline, CDR1 is MDHEN and CDR2 SYDVKM. There are 18 residues in the CDR3. V gave up 2 bases and J gave up 0 bases, with 17 bases separating them. In DNA, the CDR3 is TGTGCCAGCAGTTTACTCGGGTACGGCACTAGCTCCTACAATGAGCAGTTCTTC. Encoded protein: CASSLLGYGTSSYNEQFF.

This clone was seen just once. The V gene is TRBV27, the J gene TRBJ2-1; D is perhaps TRBD1 (5 bases). In germline, CDR1 is MNHEY, CDR2 SMNVEV (reference sequence). V lost 3 bases, J lost 5 bases, and 8 bases lay in between. The CDR3 contains 13 residues. In nucleotides, the CDR3 is TGTGCCAGCAGTTTGACAGTCAACAATGAGCAGTTCTTC. Encoded protein: CASSLTVNNEQFF.

The chain carries TRBV7-2 and TRBJ2-3, with no clear D. The CDR3 is made up of 12 amino acids. Germline V CDR1 and CDR2: SGHTA, FQGNSA. V lost 0 bases to trimming and J lost 4 bases, with 2 bases between them. The CDR3 DNA reads TGTGCCAGCAGCTTAGCTTCAGATACGCAGTATTTT. Protein: CASSLASDTQYF.

The V call is TRBV28, the J call TRBJ2-7; the match to TRBD1 covers 9 bases. CDR1 and CDR2 (germline): MDHEN, SYDVKM. The V and J ends lost 2 bases and 4 bases, in that order; junction bases with no gene match: 6. This CDR3 spans 15 amino acids. CDR3 nucleotides: TGTGCCAGCAGTTTACCGGGACAGGGATCATACGAGCAGTACTTC. This translates into CASSLPGQGSYEQYF.

J is TRBJ1-2 and V is TRBV11-2, with a tentative D call TRBD1 (5 bases). The CDR3 is 17 residues long. Germline assignment: CDR1 SGHAT and CDR2 FQNNGV. The germline V and J ends were trimmed by 5 bases and 8 bases, with 27 bases remaining between them. The chain's CDR3 is CASSPPFGRRRGEGYTF. CDR3 nucleotide sequence: TGTGCCAGCAGCCCCCCCTTCGGGCGTCGAAGAGGGGAAGGCTACACCTTC.

This rearrangement joins TRBV7-6 to TRBJ1-1; weak D call: TRBD1 (5 bases). Per germline, CDR1 SGHVS and CDR2 FNYEAQ. CDR3 length: 13 amino acids. The V end was cut by 2 bases, the J end by 5 bases, with 9 bases between. The CDR3, as DNA: TGTGCCAGCAGCTTACGACAGAAGACTGAAGCTTTCTTT. Its translation is CASSLRQKTEAFF.